This T cell receptor (beta chain) was profiled in a study of blood T cells in healthy people across ages. There are 14 residues in the CDR3. Germline CDR1 and CDR2: MNHEY and SVGEGT. Deletions cut 7 bases from V and 1 base from J, with 12 bases between. A second PCR, run for about 6 to 11 cycles, used a sample-barcoded 5' primer plus a J-beta primer mix. TCRdb reanalysed the 5' RACE reads using MiXCR and keeps one entry per CDR3 protein. The sample comprises about 1,500,000 distinct CDR3 sequences, roughly 40% of which are singletons, and less than 8% rests with the top ten. In its sample, this clonotype was seen many times. The antigen remains unidentified. Overall study findings and caveats: In older individuals, TCR beta diversity per million T cells was lower, falling roughly linearly with age. Long-lived donors exceeded aged donors in naive CD4+ cells and diversity. It was not known whether donors were CMV positive (a possible confounder of expanded clonotype changes).

Every donor provided around 9.3 milliliters of peripheral blood. The sequencing input was blood. The source of this sequence is a woman aged 18 to 35 in good health. The chain carries TRBV6-2 or TRBV6-3 and TRBJ2-3; D is unclear. The CDR3 loop is CASTSHLGTDTQYF. The CDR3 nucleotides are TGTGCCAGCACCTCTCATCTCGGCACAGATACGCAGTATTTT.